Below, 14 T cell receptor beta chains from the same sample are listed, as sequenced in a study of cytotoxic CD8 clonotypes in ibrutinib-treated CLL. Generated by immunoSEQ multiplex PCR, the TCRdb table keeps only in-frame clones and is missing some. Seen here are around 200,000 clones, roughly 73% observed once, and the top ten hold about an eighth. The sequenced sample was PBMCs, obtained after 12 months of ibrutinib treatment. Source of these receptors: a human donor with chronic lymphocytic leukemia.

The chain's CDR3 is CASSLDTVTGTSTDTQYF. The CDR3 DNA reads TGTGCCAGCAGCTTAGATACGGTGACAGGTACTAGCACAGATACGCAGTATTTT. The chain joins TRBV11-2 to TRBJ2-3, with a tentative D call TRBD1 (6 bases). The germline V gene encodes CDR1 SGHAT and CDR2 FQNNGV. The CDR3 sequence is 18 residues long. V gave up 0 bases and J gave up 0 bases, with 16 bases separating them.

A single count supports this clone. CDR3 DNA sequence: TGCGCCAGCAGCCCGGGAATGGGACAGCCGGCAGGGGAGACCCAGTACTTC. This translates into CASSPGMGQPAGETQYF. The rearrangement uses TRBV5-1 and TRBJ2-5, with 7 bases aligning to TRBD1. CDR1 SGHRS and CDR2 YFSETQ come from the germline V gene. CDR3 length: 17 residues. J gave up 5 bases and V 4 bases, and 17 bases lay outside the gene matches.

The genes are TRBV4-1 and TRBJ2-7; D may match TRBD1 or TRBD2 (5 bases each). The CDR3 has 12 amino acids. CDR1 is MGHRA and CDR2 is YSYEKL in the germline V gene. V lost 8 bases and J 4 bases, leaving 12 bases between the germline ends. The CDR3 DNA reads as TGCGCCAGCTCGGGGCAGGGATACGAGCAGTACTTC. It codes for CASSGQGYEQYF.

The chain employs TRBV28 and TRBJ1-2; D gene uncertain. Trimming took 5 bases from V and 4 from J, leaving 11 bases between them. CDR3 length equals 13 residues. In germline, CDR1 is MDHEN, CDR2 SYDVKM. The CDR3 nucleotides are TGTGCCAGCAGTGCCTCCTACTTCTATGGCTACACCTTC. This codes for CASSASYFYGYTF.

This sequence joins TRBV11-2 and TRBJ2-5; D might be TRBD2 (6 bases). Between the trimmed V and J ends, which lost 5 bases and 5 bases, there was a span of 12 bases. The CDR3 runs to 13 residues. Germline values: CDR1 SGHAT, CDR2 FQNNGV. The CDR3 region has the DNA TGTGCCAGCAGCCCGGGGGACCGGGAGACCCAGTACTTC. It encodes CASSPGDRETQYF.

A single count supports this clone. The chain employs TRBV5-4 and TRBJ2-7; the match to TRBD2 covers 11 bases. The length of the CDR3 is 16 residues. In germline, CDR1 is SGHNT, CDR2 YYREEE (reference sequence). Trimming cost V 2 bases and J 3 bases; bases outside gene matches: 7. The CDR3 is CASSFKLAGDDYEQYF. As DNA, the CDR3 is TGTGCCAGCAGCTTCAAACTAGCGGGAGATGACTACGAGCAGTACTTC.

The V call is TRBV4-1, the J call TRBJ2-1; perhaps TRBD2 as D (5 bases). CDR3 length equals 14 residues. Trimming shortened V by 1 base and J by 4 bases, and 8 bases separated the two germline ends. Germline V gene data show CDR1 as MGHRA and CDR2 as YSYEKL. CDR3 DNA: TGCGCCAGCAGCCAAGTTGAGGGTTACAATGAGCAGTTCTTC. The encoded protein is CASSQVEGYNEQFF.

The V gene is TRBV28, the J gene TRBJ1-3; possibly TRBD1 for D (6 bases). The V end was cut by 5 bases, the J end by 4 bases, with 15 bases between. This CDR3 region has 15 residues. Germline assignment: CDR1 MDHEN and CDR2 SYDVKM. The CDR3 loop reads CASSPDSLLGNTIYF. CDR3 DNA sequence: TGTGCCAGCAGTCCGGACAGCTTACTAGGAAACACCATATATTTT.

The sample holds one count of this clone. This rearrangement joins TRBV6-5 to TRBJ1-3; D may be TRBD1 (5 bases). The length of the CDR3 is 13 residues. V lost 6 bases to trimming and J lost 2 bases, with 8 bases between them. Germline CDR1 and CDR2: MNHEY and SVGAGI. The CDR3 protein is CASSPDTGNTIYF. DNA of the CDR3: TGTGCCAGCAGCCCGGACACTGGAAACACCATATATTTT.

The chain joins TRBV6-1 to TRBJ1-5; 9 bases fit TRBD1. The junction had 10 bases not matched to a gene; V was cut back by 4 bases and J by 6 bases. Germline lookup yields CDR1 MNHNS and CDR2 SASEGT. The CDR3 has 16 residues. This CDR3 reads CASSAQGQGVFQPQHF. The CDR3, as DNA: TGTGCCAGCAGTGCCCAGGGACAGGGTGTTTTTCAGCCCCAGCATTTT.

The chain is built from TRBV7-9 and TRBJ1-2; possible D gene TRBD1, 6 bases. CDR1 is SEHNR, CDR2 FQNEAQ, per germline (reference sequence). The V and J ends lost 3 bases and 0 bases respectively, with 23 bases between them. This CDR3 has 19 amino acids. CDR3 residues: CASSFSVRQGRGSNYGYTF. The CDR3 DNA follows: TGTGCCAGCAGCTTTTCCGTACGTCAGGGGAGAGGGTCTAACTATGGCTACACCTTC.

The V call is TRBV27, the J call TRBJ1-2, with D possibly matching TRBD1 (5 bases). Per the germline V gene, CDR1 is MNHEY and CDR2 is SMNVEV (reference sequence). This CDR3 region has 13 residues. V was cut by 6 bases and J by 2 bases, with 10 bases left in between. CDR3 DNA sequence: TGTGCCAGCAGGGCGGGACGGAACTATGGCTACACCTTC. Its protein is CASRAGRNYGYTF.

CDR3 sequence (DNA): TGTGCCAGCCGCGGGGCAGGGAGTCGGTATGGCTACACCTTC. Protein: CASRGAGSRYGYTF. The chain joins TRBV7-9 to TRBJ1-2; D is possibly TRBD1 (5 bases). The CDR3 length is 14 residues. Germline-derived CDR1 and CDR2 are SEHNR and FQNEAQ (reference sequence). V gave up 8 bases and J gave up 5 bases, with 18 bases separating them. The entire variable domain, with the rest obtained from reference TRBV7-9 and TRBJ1-2, is as follows: DTGVSQNPRHKITKRGQNVTFRCDPISEHNRLYWYRQTLGQGPEFLTYFQNEAQLEKSRLLSDRFSAERPKGSFSTLEIQRTEQGDSAMYLCASRGAGSRYGYTFGSGTRLTVV.

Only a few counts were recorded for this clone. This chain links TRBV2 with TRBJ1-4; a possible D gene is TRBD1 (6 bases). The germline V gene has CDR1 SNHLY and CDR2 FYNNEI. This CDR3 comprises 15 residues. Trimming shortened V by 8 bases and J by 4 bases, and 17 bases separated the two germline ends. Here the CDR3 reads CASCENEGVNEKLFF. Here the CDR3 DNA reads TGTGCCAGCTGCGAGAACGAGGGGGTTAATGAAAAACTGTTTTTT.